This T cell receptor beta chain emerged from a study of immune evolution from preneoplasia to lung adenocarcinoma. Patient tissue came from resections in Japan or China, 2014–2017. Each case's diagnosis was confirmed by two pathologists on H&E. Germline CDR1 and CDR2: SGHTA and FQGTGA. The CDR3 is 15 amino acids. V lost 4 bases, J lost 8 bases, and 18 bases lay in between. Profiling relied on immunoSEQ multiplex PCR, and the TCRdb table lists in-frame clones only, not all of them. The sample yields around 6,200 clones, roughly 80% seen once. The sample consisted of FFPE adjacent normal lung tissue. This chain links TRBV7-3 with TRBJ2-1; the D is unclear. This sequence originates from a donor of 70 years or more with lung adenocarcinoma. CDR3 sequence: CASSSIHGPFHEQFF. The CDR3 DNA reads TGTGCCAGCAGCTCCATACACGGCCCATTCCATGAGCAGTTCTTC.